This T cell receptor beta chain was sequenced for a study of T cell responses to AZD1222 COVID-19 vaccine. This table comes from immunoSEQ multiplex PCR, and its TCRdb copy is limited to in-frame clones, with some not included. In the table there are under 200,000 clones, about 89% of which are singletons. Study-wide points: Just five or six AZD1222 recipients tested seropositive at baseline.

On this clone: The antigen is not known.

The CDR3 has 11 amino acids. Trimming shortened V by 3 bases and J by 3 bases, and 0 bases separated the two germline ends. Germline CDR1 MDHEN, CDR2 SYDVKM. The chain has TRBV28 and TRBJ1-3; D not resolved. The sample here was peripheral blood, taken on day 0 of AZD1222 vaccination. The TCR comes from an adult in good health. The CDR3 loop reads CASSFGNTIYF. The CDR3 DNA sequence: TGTGCCAGCAGTTTTGGAAACACCATATATTTT.